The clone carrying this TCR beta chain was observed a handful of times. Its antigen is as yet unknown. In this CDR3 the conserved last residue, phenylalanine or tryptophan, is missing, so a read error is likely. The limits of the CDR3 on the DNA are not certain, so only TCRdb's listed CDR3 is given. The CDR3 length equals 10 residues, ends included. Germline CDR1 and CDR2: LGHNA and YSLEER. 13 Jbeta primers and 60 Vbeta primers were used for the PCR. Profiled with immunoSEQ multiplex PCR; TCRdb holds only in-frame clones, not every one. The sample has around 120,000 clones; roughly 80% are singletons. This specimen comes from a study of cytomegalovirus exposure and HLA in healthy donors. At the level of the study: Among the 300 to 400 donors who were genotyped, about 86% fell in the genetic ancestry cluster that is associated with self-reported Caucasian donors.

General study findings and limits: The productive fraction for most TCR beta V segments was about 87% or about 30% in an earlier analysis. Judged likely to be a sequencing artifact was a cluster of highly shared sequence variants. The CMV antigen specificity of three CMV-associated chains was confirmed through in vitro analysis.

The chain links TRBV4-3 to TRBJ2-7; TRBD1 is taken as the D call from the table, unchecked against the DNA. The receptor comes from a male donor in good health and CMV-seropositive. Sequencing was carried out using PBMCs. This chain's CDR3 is CASEHRDKIL.